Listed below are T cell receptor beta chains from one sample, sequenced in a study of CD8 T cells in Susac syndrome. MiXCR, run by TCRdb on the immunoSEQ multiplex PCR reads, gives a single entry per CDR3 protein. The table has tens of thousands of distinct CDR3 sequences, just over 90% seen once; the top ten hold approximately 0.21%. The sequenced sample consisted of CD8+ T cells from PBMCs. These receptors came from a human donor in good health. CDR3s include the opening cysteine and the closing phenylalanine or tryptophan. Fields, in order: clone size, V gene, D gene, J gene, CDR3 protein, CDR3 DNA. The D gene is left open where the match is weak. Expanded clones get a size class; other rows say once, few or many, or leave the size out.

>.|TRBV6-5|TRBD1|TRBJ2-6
CASSYQDRDYSGANVLTF
TGTGCCAGCAGTTACCAGGACAGGGATTACTCTGGGGCCAACGTCCTGACTTTC
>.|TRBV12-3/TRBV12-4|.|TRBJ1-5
CASSFGKSQHF
TGTGCCAGCAGTTTTGGGAAGTCCCAGCATTTT
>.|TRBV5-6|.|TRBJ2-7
CASSLVTSYEQYF
TGTGCCAGCAGCTTGGTCACCTCCTACGAGCAGTACTTC
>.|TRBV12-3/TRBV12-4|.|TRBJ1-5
CASSGAGSNQPQHF
TGTGCCAGCAGTGGGGCGGGGAGCAATCAGCCCCAGCATTTT
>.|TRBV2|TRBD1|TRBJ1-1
CASSGGQGMNTEAFF
TGTGCCAGCAGCGGAGGACAGGGGATGAACACTGAAGCTTTCTTT
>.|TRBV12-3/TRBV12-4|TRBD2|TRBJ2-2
CASSSTSGGGELFF
TGTGCCAGCAGTTCGACTAGCGGGGGAGGGGAGCTGTTTTTT
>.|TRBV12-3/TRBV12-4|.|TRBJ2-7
CASSFNAREQYF
TGTGCCAGCAGTTTTAATGCCCGAGAGCAGTACTTC
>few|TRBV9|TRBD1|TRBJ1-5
CASSGTGSGQPQHF
TGTGCCAGCAGCGGGACAGGGAGCGGTCAGCCCCAGCATTTT
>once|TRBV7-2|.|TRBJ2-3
CASSLISVSTDTQYF
TGTGCCAGCAGCTTAATAAGCGTAAGCACAGATACGCAGTATTTT
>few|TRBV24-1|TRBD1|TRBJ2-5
CATLDRAKETQYF
TGTGCCACCCTTGACAGGGCTAAAGAGACCCAGTACTTC
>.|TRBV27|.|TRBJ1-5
CASSSLVTLRSNQPQHF
TGTGCCAGCAGTTCCTTAGTAACTCTTCGGAGCAATCAGCCCCAGCATTTT
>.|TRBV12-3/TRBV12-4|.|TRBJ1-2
CASSFFESNYGYTF
TGTGCCAGCAGTTTTTTCGAGTCTAACTATGGCTACACCTTC
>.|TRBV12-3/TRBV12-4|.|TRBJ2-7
CASKSRAGESEQYF
TGTGCCAGCAAATCAAGGGCAGGGGAGAGCGAGCAGTACTTC
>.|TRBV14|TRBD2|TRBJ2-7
CASSPRDYIYEQYF
TGTGCCAGCAGCCCCCGGGACTATATCTACGAGCAGTACTTC
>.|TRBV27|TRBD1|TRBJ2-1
CASSLLWDSLHNEQFF
TGTGCCAGCAGTCTCTTATGGGACAGCCTGCACAATGAGCAGTTCTTC
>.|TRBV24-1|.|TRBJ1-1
CATSDLWDTEAFF
TGTGCCACCAGTGATTTGTGGGACACTGAAGCTTTCTTT
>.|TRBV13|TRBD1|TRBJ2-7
CASSAPGQGYEQYF
TGTGCCAGCAGCGCCCCGGGACAGGGGTACGAGCAGTACTTC
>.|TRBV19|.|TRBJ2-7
CASSIVGHTVVNEQYF
TGTGCCAGTAGTATAGTAGGACACACGGTCGTGAACGAGCAGTACTTC
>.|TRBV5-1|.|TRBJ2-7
CASSDPGQGLYEQYF
TGCGCCAGCAGCGACCCCGGGCAGGGGCTTTACGAGCAGTACTTC
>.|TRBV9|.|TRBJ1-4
CASSPVQGATNEKLFF
TGTGCCAGCAGCCCCGTCCAGGGAGCAACTAATGAAAAACTGTTTTTT
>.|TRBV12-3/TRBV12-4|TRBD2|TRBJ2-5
CASSSSGSQETQYF
TGTGCCAGCAGTTCTAGCGGGAGCCAAGAGACCCAGTACTTC
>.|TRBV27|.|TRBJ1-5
CASSTTVYSNQPQHF
TGTGCCAGCAGCACGACAGTTTATAGCAATCAGCCCCAGCATTTT
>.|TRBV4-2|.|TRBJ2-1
CASSQDPRWNLSDEQFF
TGTGCCAGCAGCCAAGATCCCCGGTGGAACTTAAGTGATGAGCAGTTCTTC
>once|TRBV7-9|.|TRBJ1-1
CASSALGSGDTEAFF
TGTGCCAGCAGCGCCCTGGGGTCGGGAGACACTGAAGCTTTCTTT
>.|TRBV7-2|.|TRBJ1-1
CASSLVSYRLNTEAFF
TGTGCCAGCAGCTTAGTGAGTTACAGGTTGAACACTGAAGCTTTCTTT
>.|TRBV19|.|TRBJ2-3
CASSRQRHSTDTQYF
TGTGCCAGTAGTAGACAGAGACACTCCACAGATACGCAGTATTTT
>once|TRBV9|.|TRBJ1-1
CASSEGGETYEAFF
TGTGCCAGCAGTGAGGGGGGGGAGACCTATGAAGCTTTCTTT
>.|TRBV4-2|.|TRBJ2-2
CASSQIVRSTDANTGELFF
TGTGCCAGCAGCCAGATCGTACGGTCTACAGACGCGAACACCGGGGAGCTGTTTTTT
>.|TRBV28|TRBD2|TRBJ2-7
CASSLLAGDSYEQYF
TGTGCCAGCAGTTTACTAGCGGGGGACTCCTACGAGCAGTACTTC
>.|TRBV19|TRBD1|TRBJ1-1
CASSPDRGNTEAFF
TGTGCCAGTAGTCCGGACAGGGGGAACACTGAAGCTTTCTTT
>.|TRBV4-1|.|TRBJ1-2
CASSQDTNYGYTF
TGCGCCAGCAGCCAAGACACTAACTATGGCTACACCTTC
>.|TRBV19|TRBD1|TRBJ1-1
CATRQGTEAFF
TGTGCCACCAGACAGGGAACTGAAGCTTTCTTT
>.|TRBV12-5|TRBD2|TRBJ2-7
CASGQLAGAYEQYF
TGTGCTAGTGGCCAACTAGCGGGGGCCTACGAGCAGTACTTC
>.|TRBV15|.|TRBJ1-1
CATKPEGNTEAFF
TGTGCCACCAAACCGGAGGGGAACACTGAAGCTTTCTTT
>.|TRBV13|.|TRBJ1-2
CASSLRQDRYGYTF
TGTGCCAGCAGCTTACGGCAGGATAGATATGGCTACACCTTC
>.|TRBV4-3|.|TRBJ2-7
CASSQDLIGDEQYF
TGCGCCAGCAGCCAAGACCTTATTGGGGACGAGCAGTACTTC
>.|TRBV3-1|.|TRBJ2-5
CASSQGGNSQETQYF
TGTGCCAGCAGCCAAGGAGGGAACAGCCAAGAGACCCAGTACTTC
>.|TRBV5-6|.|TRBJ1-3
CASSWGEAGNTIYF
TGTGCCAGCAGCTGGGGCGAAGCTGGAAACACCATATATTTT
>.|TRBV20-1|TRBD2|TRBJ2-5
CSARDLEYQRGTQETQYF
TGCAGTGCTAGAGATCTCGAATATCAGCGGGGGACCCAAGAGACCCAGTACTTC
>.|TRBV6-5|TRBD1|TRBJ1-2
CASSYDPGQDYGYTF
TGTGCCAGCAGTTACGACCCAGGACAGGACTATGGCTACACCTTC
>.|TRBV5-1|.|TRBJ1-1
CASSLGDNTEAFF
TGCGCCAGCAGTCTGGGAGATAACACTGAAGCTTTCTTT
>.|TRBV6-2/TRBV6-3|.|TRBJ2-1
CASTERADSVNEQFF
TGTGCCAGCACCGAAAGGGCAGACAGTGTGAATGAGCAGTTCTTC
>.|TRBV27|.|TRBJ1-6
CASSPINSPLHF
TGTGCCAGCAGTCCCATCAATTCACCCCTCCACTTT
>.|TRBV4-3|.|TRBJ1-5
CASSQDLGAGNQPQHF
TGCGCCAGCAGCCAAGATCTGGGGGCAGGCAATCAGCCCCAGCATTTT
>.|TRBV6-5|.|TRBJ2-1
CASRQTGWSYNEQFF
TGTGCCAGCAGACAAACAGGGTGGTCCTACAATGAGCAGTTCTTC
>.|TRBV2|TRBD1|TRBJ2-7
CASSDQGAWGEQYF
TGTGCCAGCAGTGACCAGGGGGCCTGGGGCGAGCAGTACTTC
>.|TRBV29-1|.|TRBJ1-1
CSAPGANTEAFF
TGCAGCGCCCCTGGAGCGAACACTGAAGCTTTCTTT
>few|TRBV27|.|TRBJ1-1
CASSLSSGNTEAFF
TGTGCCAGCAGTTTATCGTCAGGGAACACTGAAGCTTTCTTT
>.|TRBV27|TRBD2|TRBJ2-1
CASSLSLAGANEQFF
TGTGCCAGCAGTTTGTCACTAGCGGGAGCCAATGAGCAGTTCTTC
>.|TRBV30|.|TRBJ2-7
CAWSLATYEQYF
TGTGCCTGGAGTCTTGCGACCTACGAGCAGTACTTC
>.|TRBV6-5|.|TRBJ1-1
CASSHRQSNTEAFF
TGTGCCAGCAGCCACAGACAGTCGAACACTGAAGCTTTCTTT
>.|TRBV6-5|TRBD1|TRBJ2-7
CASGGQGAYEQYF
TGTGCCAGCGGCGGACAGGGGGCCTACGAGCAGTACTTC
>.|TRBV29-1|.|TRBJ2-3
CSVVGDTQYF
TGCAGCGTTGTTGGAGATACGCAGTATTTT
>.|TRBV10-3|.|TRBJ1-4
CAISESRTENEKLFF
TGTGCCATCAGTGAGTCCAGGACAGAAAATGAAAAACTGTTTTTT